This TCR beta chain was obtained from a study of tumor-infiltrating lymphocytes in primary liver carcinoma. Study-wide background: The cohort consisted of patients whose primary liver carcinoma was surgically resected. About 3.5 to 7.5 million productive TCRbeta reads were obtained from the samples, with similar numbers across tissue types.

Germline DNA was also extracted, with blood RNA taken from unsorted whole blood. Chronic HBV infection was present, with no prior treatment. This CDR3 contains 17 residues. CDR1 is SGHRS and CDR2 is YFSETQ in the germline V gene. V dropped 5 bases and J dropped 0 bases, with 19 bases sitting between them. Starting from around 510 ng of total RNA, TCR beta cDNA was produced with a primer in the constant region. Libraries of TCR beta came from three nested multiplex PCR rounds with slightly modified ARM-PCR. Rounds one and two of PCR, each of roughly 10 cycles, were primed with TRBV1-TRBV30 forward primers and a C-beta reverse primer. Each CDR3 protein gets one entry after TCRdb re-called the multiplex PCR reads with MiXCR. Among a few hundred thousand distinct CDR3 sequences listed, roughly 60% were seen once.

The chain is built from TRBV5-1 and TRBJ2-3; D not certain. Sequenced: peripheral blood. The sequence came from a woman aged 25 to 39 with primary liver carcinoma and hepatitis B virus infection. In DNA, the CDR3 is TGCGCCAGCAGTATGGCCCCTCCCGGTTCTAGCACAGATACGCAGTATTTT. Translating gives CASSMAPPGSSTDTQYF. The whole variable domain, remainder taken from reference TRBV5-1 and TRBJ2-3, is KAGVTQTPRYLIKTRGQQVTLSCSPISGHRSVSWYQQTPGQGLQFLFEYFSETQRNKGNFPGRFSGRQFSNSRSEMNVSTLELGDSALYLCASSMAPPGSSTDTQYFGPGTRLTVL.